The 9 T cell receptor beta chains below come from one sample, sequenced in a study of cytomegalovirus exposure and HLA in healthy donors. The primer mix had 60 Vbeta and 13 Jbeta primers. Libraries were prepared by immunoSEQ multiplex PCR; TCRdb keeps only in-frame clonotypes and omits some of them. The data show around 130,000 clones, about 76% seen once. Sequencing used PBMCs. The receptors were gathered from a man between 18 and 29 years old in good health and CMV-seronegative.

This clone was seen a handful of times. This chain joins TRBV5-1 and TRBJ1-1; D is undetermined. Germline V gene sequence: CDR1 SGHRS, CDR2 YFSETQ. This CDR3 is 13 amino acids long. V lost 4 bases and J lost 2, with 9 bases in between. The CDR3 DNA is TGCGCCAGCAGCCTTACAGAAAACACTGAAGCTTTCTTT. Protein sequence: CASSLTENTEAFF.

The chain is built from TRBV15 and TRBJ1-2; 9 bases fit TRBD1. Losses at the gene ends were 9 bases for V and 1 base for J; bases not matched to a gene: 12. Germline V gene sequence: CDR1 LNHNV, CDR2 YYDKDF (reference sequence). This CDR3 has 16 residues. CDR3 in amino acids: CATRRGQGSNNYGYTF. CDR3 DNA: TGTGCCACGCGCCGGGGACAGGGAAGTAATAACTATGGCTACACCTTC.

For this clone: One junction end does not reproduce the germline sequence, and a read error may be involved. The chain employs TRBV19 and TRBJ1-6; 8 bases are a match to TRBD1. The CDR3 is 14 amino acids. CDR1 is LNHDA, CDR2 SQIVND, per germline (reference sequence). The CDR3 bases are TGTGCCAGTAAAGGGACAGGAGATAAATCACCCCTCCACTTT. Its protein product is CASKGTGDKSPLHF.

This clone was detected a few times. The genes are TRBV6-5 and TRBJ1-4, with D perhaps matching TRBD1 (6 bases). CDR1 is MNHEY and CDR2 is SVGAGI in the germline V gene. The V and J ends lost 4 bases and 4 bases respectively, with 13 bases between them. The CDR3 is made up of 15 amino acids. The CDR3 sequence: CASSSQWTVNEKLFF. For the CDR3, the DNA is TGTGCCAGCAGTTCCCAATGGACAGTTAATGAAAAACTGTTTTTT.

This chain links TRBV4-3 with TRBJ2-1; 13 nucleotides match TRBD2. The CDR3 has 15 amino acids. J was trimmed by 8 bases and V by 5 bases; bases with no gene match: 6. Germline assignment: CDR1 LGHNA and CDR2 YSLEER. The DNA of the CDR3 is TGCGCCAGCAGCGTACTAGCGGGGGGGCCCGATGAGCAGTTCTTC. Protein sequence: CASSVLAGGPDEQFF.

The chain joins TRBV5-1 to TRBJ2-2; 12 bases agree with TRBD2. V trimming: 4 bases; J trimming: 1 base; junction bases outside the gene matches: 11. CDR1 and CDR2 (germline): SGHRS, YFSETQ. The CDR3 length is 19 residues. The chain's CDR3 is CASSVPLAGGPLNTGELFF. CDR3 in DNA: TGCGCCAGCAGCGTACCACTAGCGGGGGGACCACTGAACACCGGGGAGCTGTTTTTT. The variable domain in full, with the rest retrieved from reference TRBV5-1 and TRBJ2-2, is KAGVTQTPRYLIKTRGQQVTLSCSPISGHRSVSWYQQTPGQGLQFLFEYFSETQRNKGNFPGRFSGRQFSNSRSEMNVSTLELGDSALYLCASSVPLAGGPLNTGELFFGEGSRLTVL.

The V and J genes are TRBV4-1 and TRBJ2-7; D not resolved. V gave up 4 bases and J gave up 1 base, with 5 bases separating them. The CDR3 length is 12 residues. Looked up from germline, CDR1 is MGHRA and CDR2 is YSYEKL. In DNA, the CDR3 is TGCGCCAGCAGCCTCGGTTCCTACGAGCAGTACTTC. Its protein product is CASSLGSYEQYF.

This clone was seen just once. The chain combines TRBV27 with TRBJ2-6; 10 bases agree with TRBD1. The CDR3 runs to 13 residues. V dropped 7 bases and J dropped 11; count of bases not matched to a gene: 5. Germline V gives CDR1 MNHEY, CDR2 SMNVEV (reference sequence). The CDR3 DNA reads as TGTGCCAGCACCGACAGGGGGCGGTACGTCCTGACTTTC. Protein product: CASTDRGRYVLTF. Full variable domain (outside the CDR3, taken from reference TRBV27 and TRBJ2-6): EAQVTQNPRYLITVTGKKLTVTCSQNMNHEYMSWYRQDPGLGLRQIYYSMNVEVTDKGDVPEGYKVSRKEKRNFPLILESPSPNQTSLYFCASTDRGRYVLTFGAGSRLTVL.

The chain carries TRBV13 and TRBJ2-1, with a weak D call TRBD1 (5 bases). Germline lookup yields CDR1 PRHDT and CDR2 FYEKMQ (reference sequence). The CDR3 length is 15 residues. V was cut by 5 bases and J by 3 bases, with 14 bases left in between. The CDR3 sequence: CASSLGQANYNEQFF. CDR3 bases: TGTGCCAGCAGCCTGGGGCAAGCTAACTACAATGAGCAGTTCTTC. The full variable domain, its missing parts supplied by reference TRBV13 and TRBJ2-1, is AAGVIQSPRHLIKEKRETATLKCYPIPRHDTVYWYQQGPGQDPQFLISFYEKMQSDKGSIPDRFSAQQFSDYHSELNMSSLELGDSALYFCASSLGQANYNEQFFGPGTRLTVL.